The clone carrying this T cell receptor beta chain is a singleton in its sample. This sample was included in a study of shared T cell receptors in the human thymus. Libraries were prepared by immunoSEQ multiplex PCR; TCRdb keeps only in-frame clonotypes and omits some of them. Of about 710,000 clones listed, approximately 89% are singletons. The CDR3 has 16 residues. Per the germline V gene, CDR1 is SGHRS and CDR2 is YFSETQ. V dropped 4 bases and J dropped 0; count of bases not matched to a gene: 5. The sample also formed part of further work on human thymus T cells. That source notes: The donor group consisted of healthy Finnish infants who were having corrective surgery for congenital heart defects. Thymic resections from corrective heart surgery supplied the tissue. There appeared to be biased usage of V and J genes in thymic and blood repertoires. Thymic repertoires from unrelated individuals overlapped highly, related research reported.

This receptor was taken from a boy younger than two with a congenital heart defect. The chain combines TRBV5-1 with TRBJ2-3; 10 bases agree with TRBD1. Sequencing was carried out using thymocytes. The CDR3 spells CASSGWTGGSTDTQYF. The DNA for the CDR3 is TGCGCCAGCAGCGGATGGACAGGGGGAAGCACAGATACGCAGTATTTT.